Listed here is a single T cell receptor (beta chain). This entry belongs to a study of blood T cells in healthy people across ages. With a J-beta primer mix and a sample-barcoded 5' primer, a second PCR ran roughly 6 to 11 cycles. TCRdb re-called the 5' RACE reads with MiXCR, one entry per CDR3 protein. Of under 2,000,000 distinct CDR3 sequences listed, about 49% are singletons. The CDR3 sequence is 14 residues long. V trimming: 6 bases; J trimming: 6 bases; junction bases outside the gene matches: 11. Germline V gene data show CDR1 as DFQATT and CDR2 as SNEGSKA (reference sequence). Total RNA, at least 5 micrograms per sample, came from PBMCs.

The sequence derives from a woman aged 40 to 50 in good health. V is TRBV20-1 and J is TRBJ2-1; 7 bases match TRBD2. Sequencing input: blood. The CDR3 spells CSAPREGRANEQFF. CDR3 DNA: TGCAGTGCCCCTAGGGAGGGCAGGGCCAATGAGCAGTTCTTC.